The 12 T cell receptor beta chains below all came from one sample that was sequenced in a study of blood T cell repertoires in COVID-19. Libraries were prepared by immunoSEQ multiplex PCR; TCRdb keeps only in-frame clonotypes and omits some of them. The sample consists of about 80,000 clones, 89% of them appearing once. The sequencing sample was made of peripheral blood. These receptor sequences come from an older man with active or convalescent COVID-19.

The chain joins TRBV7-3 to TRBJ1-2; the D gene is possibly TRBD1 (6 bases). V shed 2 bases and J shed 9 bases, with 13 bases lying between them. The length of the CDR3 is 13 residues. Germline V CDR1 and CDR2: SGHTA, FQGTGA. The CDR3 DNA sequence: TGTGCCAGCAGCTTAGCACAGGGATCGAGCTACACCTTC. It codes for CASSLAQGSSYTF.

The chain has TRBV6-1 and TRBJ2-1, with 13 bases lining up with TRBD2. The V gene's germline CDR1 is MNHNS and CDR2 SASEGT. CDR3 length equals 19 residues. The V segment lost 3 bases and the J segment 0 bases; nucleotides outside the gene matches: 8. The CDR3 DNA reads TGTGCCAGCAGTGACCGACTAGCGGGGGGCTCCAGCTCCTACAATGAGCAGTTCTTC. Translation gives CASSDRLAGGSSSYNEQFF.

The chain is built from TRBV3-1 (or the pseudogene TRBV3-2) and TRBJ2-3, with TRBD2 matching over 10 bases. The ends lost 4 bases at V and 5 bases at J; junction bases unmatched: 9. The CDR3 consists of 16 residues. From germline, CDR1 is LGHDT and CDR2 YNNKEL (reference sequence). This CDR3 is CASSRQSGGAGDTQYF. CDR3 DNA sequence: TGTGCCAGCAGCCGCCAAAGCGGGGGGGCTGGAGATACGCAGTATTTT.

The chain carries TRBV19 and TRBJ2-5, with TRBD2 matching 10 bases. CDR1 and CDR2 from the germline V gene are LNHDA and SQIVND (reference sequence). V was clipped by 3 bases and J by 5 bases; unmatched bases: 12. This CDR3 region has 17 residues. This chain's CDR3 is CASSMPRGAGGPETQYF. In DNA, the CDR3 is TGTGCCAGTAGTATGCCGCGCGGAGCGGGGGGGCCTGAGACCCAGTACTTC.

V is TRBV5-5 and J is TRBJ2-3; D is undetermined. The germline V gene has CDR1 SGHKS and CDR2 YYEKEE (reference sequence). Trimming removed 0 bases from V and 0 bases from J, with 5 bases in between. The CDR3 runs to 14 residues. CDR3 coding DNA: TGTGCCAGCAGCTTGGTCGGGAGCACAGATACGCAGTATTTT. Translation gives CASSLVGSTDTQYF.

This clone is a singleton in its sample. The DNA of the CDR3 is TGCGCCAGCAGTGAGCAGGGAACAGATACGCAGTATTTT. As protein: CASSEQGTDTQYF. The chain is built from TRBV10-2 and TRBJ2-3; TRBD1 might be the D (5 bases). The length of the CDR3 is 13 residues. The germline V gene has CDR1 WSHSY and CDR2 SAAADI. V lost 2 bases to trimming and J lost 3 bases, with 6 bases between them.

V usage is TRBV12-3 or TRBV12-4 and J usage is TRBJ1-1; 7 positions match TRBD1. V was pared by 6 bases and J by 10 bases, with 5 bases of the junction left unmatched. The CDR3 covers 11 residues. This CDR3 is CASRRTGLAFF. DNA for the CDR3: TGTGCCAGCAGACGGACAGGTTTAGCTTTCTTT.

The chain recombines TRBV24-1 with TRBJ2-6; 8 nucleotides line up with TRBD1. This CDR3 has 16 residues. Germline CDR1 is KGHDR and CDR2 is SFDVKD. The V segment lost 7 bases and the J segment 2 bases; nucleotides outside the gene matches: 6. CDR3 sequence: CATSPGGAPGANVLTF. DNA of the CDR3: TGTGCCACCAGCCCAGGGGGCGCCCCTGGGGCCAACGTCCTGACTTTC.

The chain has TRBV7-2 and TRBJ2-5, with 9 positions matching TRBD2. The length of the CDR3 is 15 residues. The ends lost 2 bases at V and 4 bases at J; junction bases unmatched: 5. The germline V gene encodes CDR1 SGHTA and CDR2 FQGNSA. DNA for the CDR3: TGTGCCAGCAGCTTAAGCCGACTAGCGGTAGAGACCCAGTACTTC. The encoded protein is CASSLSRLAVETQYF.

The rearrangement uses TRBV5-1 and TRBJ1-1, with TRBD1 matching over 7 bases. Unmatched junction bases numbered 8, after V lost 5 bases and J lost 4 bases. CDR1 is SGHRS and CDR2 is YFSETQ in the germline V gene. The CDR3 is made up of 14 amino acids. The CDR3 sequence: CASRPHRGSTEAFF. The CDR3 region has the DNA TGCGCCAGCAGACCCCACAGGGGAAGCACTGAAGCTTTCTTT.

J is TRBJ2-5 and V is TRBV15; 8 positions agree with TRBD2. CDR3 size: 17 residues. CDR1 is LNHNV and CDR2 is YYDKDF in the germline V gene (reference sequence). V lost 2 bases, J lost 2 bases, and 10 bases stayed unmatched. In DNA form, the CDR3 reads TGTGCCACCAGCAGACCCCCGGGAAGCGGGGGACAAGAGACCCAGTACTTC. Protein: CATSRPPGSGGQETQYF.

The chain uses TRBV5-1 and TRBJ2-5, with 9 bases aligning to TRBD1. CDR3 length: 17 amino acids. Losses at the gene ends were 0 bases for V and 5 bases for J; bases not matched to a gene: 11. Germline V gene data show CDR1 as SGHRS and CDR2 as YFSETQ. CDR3: CASSLAGGTGQGETQYF. The CDR3 bases are TGCGCCAGCAGCTTGGCGGGGGGCACCGGACAGGGGGAGACCCAGTACTTC.